The 18 T cell receptor beta chains in this list originate from one sample, sequenced in a study of preoperative IRX-2 immunotherapy in early breast cancer. TCRdb keeps only in-frame clones here, not all; method: immunoSEQ multiplex PCR. The sample has some 22,000 clones, around 91% seen once. The treatment here: preoperative locoregional IRX-2 cytokine immunotherapy. The material sequenced was tumor tissue, taken after IRX-2 immunotherapy. Every receptor here comes from a human donor with breast cancer.

This clone was counted once. V gene TRBV5-1 combines with J gene TRBJ2-7, with D hard to call. The V end lost 0 bases, the J end lost 3 bases, and 4 bases lay between the germline ends. Germline CDR1 reads SGHRS; CDR2 reads YFSETQ. The CDR3 has 12 amino acids. The CDR3 DNA sequence: TGCGCCAGCAGCTTGGACGACTACGAGCAGTACTTC. Its translation is CASSLDDYEQYF.

This sequence joins TRBV5-4 and TRBJ1-3; D is undetermined. V lost 0 bases, J lost 0 bases, and 7 bases lay in between. The CDR3 consists of 15 residues. Germline lookup yields CDR1 SGHNT and CDR2 YYREEE (reference sequence). CDR3 DNA: TGTGCCAGCAGCTTGGACGGGCTCTCTGGAAACACCATATATTTT. It translates to CASSLDGLSGNTIYF.

The chain couples TRBV4-1 to TRBJ2-7; 8 bases align to TRBD1. Per germline, CDR1 MGHRA and CDR2 YSYEKL. With 2 bases clipped from V and 4 bases from J, the junction kept 1 base outside the gene matches. The CDR3 consists of 13 residues. The CDR3 is CASSQRQGYEQYF. CDR3 nucleotides: TGCGCCAGCAGCCAAAGACAGGGGTACGAGCAGTACTTC.

This clone showed up just a few times. V usage is TRBV9 and J usage is TRBJ1-2; D is unresolved. In germline, CDR1 is SGDLS, CDR2 YYNGEE. This CDR3 spans 14 amino acids. V was clipped by 0 bases and J by 8 bases, with 14 bases between them. The CDR3, as DNA: TGTGCCAGCAGCGTAGTGGGAACCGGGGTCGGCTACACCTTC. Translated: CASSVVGTGVGYTF.

The chain links TRBV7-2 to TRBJ2-1; 12 bases agree with TRBD2. The J segment lost 5 bases and the V segment lost 4 bases, leaving 6 bases of the junction unmatched. Germline V gene sequence: CDR1 SGHTA, CDR2 FQGNSA. The CDR3 consists of 16 residues. The CDR3 here is CASSSRLAGAHNEQFF. CDR3 sequence (DNA): TGTGCCAGCAGCTCGAGACTAGCGGGAGCCCACAATGAGCAGTTCTTC.

CDR3 residues: CASSLVAANTGELFF. CDR3 in DNA: TGTGCCAGCAGCTTAGTGGCTGCGAACACCGGGGAGCTGTTTTTT. V usage is TRBV7-7 and J usage is TRBJ2-2; D gene unclear. Per the germline V gene, CDR1 is SSHAT and CDR2 is FNYEAQ (reference sequence). The length of the CDR3 is 15 residues. V was clipped by 1 base and J by 0 bases, with 6 bases between them.

This rearrangement joins TRBV19 to TRBJ2-5; D remains unclear. V was clipped by 1 base and J by 4 bases, with 7 bases between them. Germline assignment: CDR1 LNHDA and CDR2 SQIVND (reference sequence). The CDR3 spans 13 residues. The CDR3 region has the DNA TGTGCCAGTAGTATAGGAAGGTCAGAGACCCAGTACTTC. Translation gives CASSIGRSETQYF.

As to this clone: This specimen includes other DNA sequences encoding the same CDR3. V is TRBV5-1 and J is TRBJ1-2, with TRBD1 matching over 7 bases. Germline V lookup: CDR1 SGHRS, CDR2 YFSETQ. This CDR3 contains 13 residues. V gave up 4 bases and J gave up 4 bases; unmatched junction bases: 4. CDR3 sequence (DNA): TGCGCCAGCAGCCCCGACAGGGTCTATGGCTACACCTTC. Its protein is CASSPDRVYGYTF.

The V and J genes are TRBV5-1 and TRBJ1-4; TRBD1 matches 8 bases. Germline CDR1 SGHRS, CDR2 YFSETQ. The CDR3 totals 14 residues. The V gene end was trimmed by 4 bases and the J gene end by 3 bases; junction bases not matched to a gene: 2. As DNA, the CDR3 is TGCGCCAGCAGCCTGACAGGGGCTAATGAAAAACTGTTTTTT. Protein: CASSLTGANEKLFF.

The rearrangement uses TRBV6-5 and TRBJ2-7; D uncertain. Per the germline V gene, CDR1 is MNHEY and CDR2 is SVGAGI. This CDR3 has 12 residues. V was cut by 6 bases and J by 4 bases, with 10 bases left in between. CDR3 DNA: TGTGCCAGCAGAGAGGATCAATACGAGCAGTACTTC. Translation gives CASREDQYEQYF.

The chain uses TRBV18 and TRBJ1-1, with D uncertain. The CDR3 runs 13 residues. V lost 2 bases and J lost 3, with 7 bases in between. CDR1 is KGHSH and CDR2 is LQKENI in the germline V gene. The CDR3 DNA sequence: TGTGCCAGCTCACCAAGTCCCGACACTGAAGCTTTCTTT. It translates to CASSPSPDTEAFF.

This chain connects TRBV27 to TRBJ1-1, with 10 bases that match TRBD1. The V and J ends lost 4 bases and 4 bases, in that order; junction bases with no gene match: 3. Germline loops: CDR1 MNHEY, CDR2 SMNVEV (reference sequence). The CDR3 is 14 amino acids. CDR3 bases: TGTGCCAGCAGTTGGGACAGGGGTAGCACTGAAGCTTTCTTT. Its protein product is CASSWDRGSTEAFF.

V is TRBV4-1 and J is TRBJ1-2; tentative D call: TRBD1 (5 bases). In germline, CDR1 is MGHRA, CDR2 YSYEKL. This CDR3 is 14 amino acids long. Trimming cost V 2 bases and J 6 bases, with 13 bases left between them. In DNA, the CDR3 is TGCGCCAGCAGCCAAAACCGGGACCCTAATGGCTACACCTTC. Its protein is CASSQNRDPNGYTF.

This sequence joins TRBV20-1 and TRBJ2-5; D unresolved. CDR3 length: 11 amino acids. V lost 3 bases, J lost 10 bases, and 12 bases lay in between. Per the germline V gene, CDR1 is DFQATT and CDR2 is SNEGSKA (reference sequence). The CDR3 protein is CSASLLDLQYF. CDR3 bases: TGCAGTGCTAGTCTTCTAGACCTCCAGTACTTC.

The V and J genes are TRBV28 and TRBJ2-5, with D perhaps matching TRBD2 (5 bases). The CDR3 covers 12 residues. The V and J ends lost 6 bases and 7 bases respectively, with 12 bases between them. Per germline, CDR1 MDHEN and CDR2 SYDVKM. The CDR3 DNA is TGTGCCAGCAGACAAGGCGGAGGGACCCAGTACTTC. It translates to CASRQGGGTQYF.

V and J are TRBV6-5 and TRBJ2-7; 9 bases are shared with TRBD2. CDR1 and CDR2 (germline): MNHEY, SVGAGI. V was pared by 11 bases and J by 4 bases, with 9 bases of the junction left unmatched. This CDR3 spans 13 amino acids. As DNA, the CDR3 is TGTGCCGGCGGACTAGCGAGCCCATACGAGCAGTACTTC. It is translated as CAGGLASPYEQYF.

The J gene is TRBJ2-1, the V gene TRBV5-1, with D perhaps given as TRBD1 or TRBD2 (5 bases each). This CDR3 contains 13 residues. Looked up from germline, CDR1 is SGHRS and CDR2 is YFSETQ. The V gene lost 4 bases and the J gene lost 5 bases, with 10 bases spanning the gap. DNA of the CDR3: TGCGCCAGCAGCCCGGGACGAGACAATGAGCAGTTCTTC. Encoded protein: CASSPGRDNEQFF. Variable domain in full (rest from reference TRBV5-1 and TRBJ2-1): KAGVTQTPRYLIKTRGQQVTLSCSPISGHRSVSWYQQTPGQGLQFLFEYFSETQRNKGNFPGRFSGRQFSNSRSEMNVSTLELGDSALYLCASSPGRDNEQFFGPGTRLTVL.

The chain couples TRBV5-1 to TRBJ2-7; 9 positions agree with TRBD2. Germline CDR1 is SGHRS and CDR2 is YFSETQ. V shed 5 bases, J shed 1 base, and the junction held 7 bases outside the gene matches. CDR3 length: 15 residues. CDR3 DNA: TGCGCCAGCAGGTATGGAGCGGGAGGTTCCTACGAGCAGTACTTC. Translated: CASRYGAGGSYEQYF.